This TCR beta chain was recorded in a study of T cells in Graves' hyperthyroidism and ophthalmopathy. These patients, aged 18 to 65, had recently diagnosed hyperthyroidism lasting under 2 months. Patients were excluded because of uncontrolled infection, other autoimmune disease, pregnancy or lactation. Concerning this clonotype: At one end the junction does not follow the germline gene, possibly because of a read error.

Amplification of TCR beta CDR3 regions used RNA as the template. A first-round RT-PCR of the TCR CDR3 used the HTBI primer set. TCRdb recomputed calls from the multiplex PCR reads with MiXCR, one row per CDR3 protein. The table records around 200,000 distinct CDR3 sequences, about 17% of them present only once. The germline gives CDR1 SGHRS, CDR2 YFSETQ. The CDR3 loop spans 17 amino acids. The chain joins TRBV5-1 to TRBJ2-1; 9 nucleotides agree with TRBD2. This receptor was identified in a woman in her fifties or sixties with Graves' hyperthyroidism. The sequencing input was blood. This CDR3 is CASSLLSAGGIYNEQFF. The CDR3 coding sequence is TGTGCCAGCAGCTTACTTTCGGCGGGAGGGATATACAATGAGCAGTTCTTC.